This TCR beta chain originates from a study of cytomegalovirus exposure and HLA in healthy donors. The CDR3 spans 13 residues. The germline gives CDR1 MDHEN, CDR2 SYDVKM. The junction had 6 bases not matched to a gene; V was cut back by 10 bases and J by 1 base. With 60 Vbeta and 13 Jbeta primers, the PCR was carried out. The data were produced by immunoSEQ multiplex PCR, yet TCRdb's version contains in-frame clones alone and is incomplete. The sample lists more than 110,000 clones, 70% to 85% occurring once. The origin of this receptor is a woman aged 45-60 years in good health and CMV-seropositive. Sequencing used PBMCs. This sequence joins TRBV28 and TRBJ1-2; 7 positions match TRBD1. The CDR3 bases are TGTGCCACCTCTCAGGGGGATAACTATGGCTACACCTTC. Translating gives CATSQGDNYGYTF.